This T cell receptor beta chain emerged from a study of cytomegalovirus exposure and HLA in healthy donors. About the study: Within the Caucasian-associated ancestry cluster were 65% to 85% of the 398 genotyped donors.

The PCR contained 60 Vbeta and 13 Jbeta primers. Clones were sequenced by immunoSEQ multiplex PCR, and TCRdb holds only the in-frame ones, with some missing. The sample holds about 82,000 clones, 60% to 80% seen once. Points on this clone: Its antigen is as yet unknown.

Deletions cut 4 bases from V and 0 bases from J, with 11 bases between. CDR1 and CDR2 (germline): LNHNV, YYDKDF (reference sequence). This CDR3 has 15 residues. Whole-study findings and limits: Later analysis identified around 15,000 TCR beta sequences associated with HLA alleles, using a false discovery rate threshold of 0.05. A further, later analysis showed that HLA-associated TCR beta chains (compared with equally common others) were more clonally expanded.

Donors consisted of healthy bone marrow donors. The sequencing sample was made of PBMCs. The rearrangement links TRBV15 to TRBJ2-3, with unresolved D. This receptor was taken from a woman in her 50s in good health and CMV-seropositive. For the CDR3, the DNA is TGTGCCACCAGCAAATTAAGCACTAGCACAGATACGCAGTATTTT. It encodes CATSKLSTSTDTQYF.